The next 13 T cell receptor beta chains were all read from a single sample in a study of blood T cells in healthy people across ages. Combining a sample-barcoded 5' primer with a J-beta primer mix, a second PCR ran for roughly 6 to 12 cycles. TCRdb used MiXCR to reprocess the 5' RACE reads, holding one entry per CDR3 protein. The sample includes 1.8 million or so distinct CDR3 sequences, 30% to 40% of them seen just once. The specimen sequenced was blood. All receptors derive from a human donor in good health.

The rearrangement links TRBV5-1 to TRBJ2-3; 13 positions agree with TRBD2. The junction had 9 bases not matched to a gene; V was cut back by 5 bases and J by 6 bases. This CDR3 spans 16 amino acids. The germline gives CDR1 SGHRS, CDR2 YFSETQ. CDR3 sequence reads: CASSPGTSGETDTQYF. The CDR3 coding sequence is TGCGCCAGCAGTCCCGGGACTAGCGGGGAGACGGATACGCAGTATTTT.

The rearrangement uses TRBV5-5 and TRBJ2-4, with D tentatively TRBD2 (5 bases). The J call is doubtful: the DNA matches TRBJ2-7 better. Germline V gene lookup returns CDR1 SGHKS and CDR2 YYEKEE (reference sequence). This CDR3 has 15 amino acids. This CDR3 is CASSSQSGSTLEQYF. CDR3 bases: TGTGCCAGCAGCTCGCAGAGCGGTTCGACTCTCGAGCAGTACTTC.

This clonotype was observed a handful of times. The chain joins TRBV20-1 to TRBJ2-3; D perhaps matches TRBD1 (6 bases). This CDR3 has 18 residues. In germline, CDR1 is DFQATT, CDR2 SNEGSKA (reference sequence). The V end lost 3 bases, the J end lost 0 bases, and 22 bases lay between the germline ends. The CDR3, as DNA: TGCAGTGCTAGCTACACGCCCCGCAGGGGCCTCAGCACAGATACGCAGTATTTT. It is translated as CSASYTPRRGLSTDTQYF.

The chain combines TRBV7-9 with TRBJ2-5; D possibly matches TRBD1 or TRBD2 (5 bases each). The length of the CDR3 is 15 residues. Trimming took off 1 base at V and 11 bases at J, with 20 bases between the two ends. Germline values: CDR1 SEHNR, CDR2 FQNEAQ (reference sequence). CDR3 residues: CASSLVGGGNYKQYF. In DNA, the CDR3 is TGTGCCAGCAGCTTAGTGGGTGGGGGTAACTACAAGCAGTACTTC.

This clonotype was counted a few times. The gene calls are TRBV6-1 and TRBJ2-4, with TRBD2 as a possible D gene (5 bases). The J call may be wrong; the DNA end is better matched by TRBJ2-5. This CDR3 comprises 15 residues. CDR1 is MNHNS and CDR2 is SASEGT in the germline V gene. The CDR3 sequence is CASSGASGFQETQYF. Written as DNA, the CDR3 is TGTGCCAGCAGTGGAGCCTCGGGGTTTCAAGAGACCCAGTACTTC.

A remark on this clonotype: The germline gene is not matched at one end of the junction; a read error may be the cause. The rearrangement uses TRBV24-1 and TRBJ2-1; D ambiguous. CDR1 is KGHDR and CDR2 is SFDVKD in the germline V gene. The CDR3 has 14 residues. The CDR3 sequence: CATSDLVKNNERFF. For the CDR3, the DNA is TGTGCCACCAGTGACCTAGTTAAAAACAATGAGCGGTTCTTC.

The chain uses TRBV4-1 and TRBJ2-7, with TRBD1 as a possible D gene (7 bases). With 4 bases removed from V and 2 bases from J, the gap between germline ends came to 18 bases. The CDR3 spans 16 residues. In germline, CDR1 is MGHRA, CDR2 YSYEKL. The CDR3 bases are TGCGCCAGCAGCCGACCAAGGGGGGACAGAGCCTACGAGCAGTACTTC. Encoded protein: CASSRPRGDRAYEQYF.

The chain recombines TRBV7-9 with TRBJ1-2; a possible D gene is TRBD1 (6 bases). V dropped 4 bases and J dropped 1 base, with 13 bases sitting between them. The germline V gene encodes CDR1 SEHNR and CDR2 FQNEAQ (reference sequence). This CDR3 is 15 amino acids long. The CDR3 protein is CASSSIGQFNYGYTF. The CDR3 DNA reads TGTGCCAGCAGCTCGATCGGACAGTTTAACTATGGCTACACCTTC.

This clonotype was found many times. V and J are TRBV2 and TRBJ2-1, with a weak D call TRBD2 (6 bases). Trimming left V 11 bases short and J 7 bases short, with 21 bases between. Germline values: CDR1 SNHLY, CDR2 FYNNEI. The CDR3 spans 14 residues. The CDR3 spells CAGSGTSPLNEQFF. In DNA form, the CDR3 reads TGTGCCGGATCCGGGACTTCCCCTCTTAATGAGCAGTTCTTC.

The chain is built from TRBV7-9 and TRBJ1-2, with D tentatively TRBD1 (6 bases). CDR3 length: 16 residues. Germline assignment: CDR1 SEHNR and CDR2 FQNEAQ (reference sequence). V was pared by 5 bases and J by 4 bases, with 20 bases between. CDR3 loop: CASSAPGGGISYGYTF. CDR3 DNA: TGTGCCAGCAGCGCCCCCGGGGGCGGTATAAGCTATGGCTACACCTTC. Together with reference TRBV7-9 and TRBJ1-2, the CDR3 gives the full variable domain: DTGVSQNPRHKITKRGQNVTFRCDPISEHNRLYWYRQTLGQGPEFLTYFQNEAQLEKSRLLSDRFSAERPKGSFSTLEIQRTEQGDSAMYLCASSAPGGGISYGYTFGSGTRLTVV.

The rearrangement joins TRBV20-1 to TRBJ1-2; 7 bases are shared with TRBD1. The trim removed 3 bases at V and 0 bases at J, leaving 13 bases unmatched. This CDR3 spans 17 amino acids. Per the germline V gene, CDR1 is DFQATT and CDR2 is SNEGSKA (reference sequence). CDR3 coding DNA: TGCAGTGCTAGTTGGGGCAGGGGGGCCCCGTCTAACTATGGCTACACCTTC. This gives the protein CSASWGRGAPSNYGYTF.

The rearrangement links TRBV28 to TRBJ1-5; 7 nucleotides match TRBD1. CDR1 is MDHEN, CDR2 SYDVKM, per germline. The CDR3 covers 15 residues. V lost 6 bases and J lost 5; bases outside the gene matches: 10. In nucleotides, the CDR3 is TGTGCCAGCAGCCGTACTTGGACAGGAGATCAGCCCCAGCATTTT. This translates into CASSRTWTGDQPQHF.

V gene TRBV24-1 combines with J gene TRBJ2-1, with unresolved D. CDR1 is KGHDR and CDR2 is SFDVKD in the germline V gene. The CDR3 extends over 16 amino acids. V dropped 3 bases and J dropped 0 bases, with 11 bases sitting between them. The CDR3 loop is CATSDPYVGSYNEQFF. The CDR3, as DNA: TGTGCCACCAGTGATCCCTACGTTGGCTCCTACAATGAGCAGTTCTTC.